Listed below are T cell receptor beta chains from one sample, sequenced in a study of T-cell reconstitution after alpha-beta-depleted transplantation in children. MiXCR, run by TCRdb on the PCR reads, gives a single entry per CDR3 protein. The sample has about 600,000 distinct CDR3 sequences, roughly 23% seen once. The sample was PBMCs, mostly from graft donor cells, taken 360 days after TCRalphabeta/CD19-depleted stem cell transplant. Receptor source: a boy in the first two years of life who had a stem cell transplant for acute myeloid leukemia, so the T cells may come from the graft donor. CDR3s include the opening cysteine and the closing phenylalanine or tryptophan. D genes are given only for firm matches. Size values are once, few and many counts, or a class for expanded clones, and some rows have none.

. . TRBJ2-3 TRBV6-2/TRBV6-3 TGTGCCAGCAGCTTCAACGCCCCCCCCACAGATACGCAGTATTTT CASSFNAPPTDTQYF
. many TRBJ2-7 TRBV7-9 TGTGCCAGCAGCTTGAGGGGGACCTACGAGCAGTACTTC CASSLRGTYEQYF
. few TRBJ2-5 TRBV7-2 TGTGCCAGCAGCTGGACCGGGGCCTCGGGAGAGACCCAGTACTTC CASSWTGASGETQYF
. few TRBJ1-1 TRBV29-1 TGCAGCGTTGAAGATAGTAGGTCTGAAGCTTTCTTT CSVEDSRSEAFF
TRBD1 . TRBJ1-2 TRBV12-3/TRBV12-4 TGTGCCAGCAGTTTAATGGGGACAGGCGCATATGGCTACACCTTC CASSLMGTGAYGYTF
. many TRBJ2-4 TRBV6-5 TGTGCCAGCAGCTCCCCCAGGGTAGCCAAAAACATTCAGTACTTC CASSSPRVAKNIQYF
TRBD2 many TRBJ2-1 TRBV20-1 TGCAGTGCTAGAGAGGGTACTAGCGGGGTGTGGAATGAGCAGTTCTTC CSAREGTSGVWNEQFF
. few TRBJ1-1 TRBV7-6 TGTGCCAGCAGCCGAACCTTCGGGGGCGGCACTGAAGCTTTCTTT CASSRTFGGGTEAFF
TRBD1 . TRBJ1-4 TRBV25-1 TGTGCCAGCAGTGGGATGACAGGGATCAACGAAAAACTGTTTTTT CASSGMTGINEKLFF
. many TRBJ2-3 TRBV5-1 TGCGCCAGCAGCTTGACAGGGAGTGGAGATACGCAGTATTTT CASSLTGSGDTQYF
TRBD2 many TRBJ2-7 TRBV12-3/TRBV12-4 TGTGCCAGCAGCCCGGGGGGGACCTACGAGCAGTACTTC CASSPGGTYEQYF
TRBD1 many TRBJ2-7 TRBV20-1 TGCAGTGCTAGAGACCCCTTCGACAGGGCCCCGGGCTACGAGCAGTACTTC CSARDPFDRAPGYEQYF
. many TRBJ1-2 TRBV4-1 TGCGCCAGCAGCCAAGAGGGTACTTCCACTAACTATGGCTACACCTTC CASSQEGTSTNYGYTF
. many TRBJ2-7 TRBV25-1 TGTGCCAGCAGTGGGTACTACAGGGCCAGGAGCTCCTACGAGCAGTACTTC CASSGYYRARSSYEQYF
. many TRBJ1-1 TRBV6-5 TGTGCCAGCAGTCACTCAGGGAGGTTGAACACTGAAGCTTTCTTT CASSHSGRLNTEAFF
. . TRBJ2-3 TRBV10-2 TGCGCCATCAAGGACAGCCCCTTGGGGACAGATACGCAGTATTTT CAIKDSPLGTDTQYF
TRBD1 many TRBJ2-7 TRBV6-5 TGTGCCAGCAGTTACTGGGGACAGGGAAACGAGCAGTACTTC CASSYWGQGNEQYF
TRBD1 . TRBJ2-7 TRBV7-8 TGTGCCAGCAGCTGGACAGGGCACGAGCAGTACTTC CASSWTGHEQYF
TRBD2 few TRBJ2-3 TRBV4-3 TGCGCCAGCAGCCAAGAATTGGGGACTAGGCACGGTACAGATACGCAGTATTTT CASSQELGTRHGTDTQYF
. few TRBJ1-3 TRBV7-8 TGTGCCAGCAGCCCACTGGGGGTTTTTGTTTCTGGAAACACCATATATTTT CASSPLGVFVSGNTIYF
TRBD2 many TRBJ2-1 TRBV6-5 TGTGCCAGCAGTTACGCCGGACTAGCGGCGAATGAGCAGTTCTTC CASSYAGLAANEQFF
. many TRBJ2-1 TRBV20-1 TGCAGTGCTAGAGGACAGGGACTCCCGGGTGAGCAGTTCTTC CSARGQGLPGEQFF
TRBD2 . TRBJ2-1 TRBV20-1 TGCAGTGCTAGACCCAAACTAGCGGGCGGTGAGCAGTTCTTC CSARPKLAGGEQFF
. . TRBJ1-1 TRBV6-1 TGTGCCAGCAGACCACAGGGAGGGACTGAAGCTTTCTTT CASRPQGGTEAFF
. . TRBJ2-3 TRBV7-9 TGTGCCAGCAGCCCGACAAGGGGAAGGACAGATACGCAGTATTTT CASSPTRGRTDTQYF
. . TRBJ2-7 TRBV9 TGTGCCAGCAGCGGACCCGGGTCGAAGCAATACGAGCAGTACTTC CASSGPGSKQYEQYF
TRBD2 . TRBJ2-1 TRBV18 TGTGCCAGCTCACCAATTGCGGGGGACGGGCTTAGTGAGCAGTTCTTC CASSPIAGDGLSEQFF
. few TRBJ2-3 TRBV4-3 TGCGCCAGCAGCCACCGACTCACAGATACGCAGTATTTT CASSHRLTDTQYF
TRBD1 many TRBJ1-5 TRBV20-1 TGCAGTGCTACCCCGGGACAGGGCGCTCAGCCCCAGCATTTT CSATPGQGAQPQHF
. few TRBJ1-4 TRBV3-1 TGTGCCAGCAGCCAAAGGGGGGGAGGTGAAAAACTGTTTTTT CASSQRGGGEKLFF
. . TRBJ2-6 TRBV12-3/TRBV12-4 TGTGCCAGCACCACCCCTCGCTCTGGGGCCAACGTCCTGACTTTC CASTTPRSGANVLTF
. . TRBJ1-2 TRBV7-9 TGTGCCAGCAGCTCGCCGGGTGGGAAGTATAATGGCTACACCTTC CASSSPGGKYNGYTF
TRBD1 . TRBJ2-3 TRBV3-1 TGTGCCAGCCGAGACAGGGGGAGCACAGATACGCAGTATTTT CASRDRGSTDTQYF
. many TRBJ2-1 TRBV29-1 TGCAGCGTTGTCCTTGGCGGCTCCTACAATGAGCAGTTCTTC CSVVLGGSYNEQFF
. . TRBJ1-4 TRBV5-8 TGTGCCAGCGAAGCCAGGGACCATGAAAAACTGTTTTTT CASEARDHEKLFF
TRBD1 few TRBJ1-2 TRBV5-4 TGTGCCAGCAGCCTTACAGGGGGGGAAAGATATGGCTACACCTTC CASSLTGGERYGYTF
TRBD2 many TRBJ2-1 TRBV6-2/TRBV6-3 TGTGCCAGCCGCGAGCGGGGCGATGAGCAGTTCTTC CASRERGDEQFF
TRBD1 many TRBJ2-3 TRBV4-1 TGCGCCAGCAGCCAAGTTCGGGACAGGGCAGATACGCAGTATTTT CASSQVRDRADTQYF
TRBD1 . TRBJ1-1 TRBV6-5 TGTGCCAGCTTACTCCCGGGACAGGGAGGGACTGAAGCTTTCTTT CASLLPGQGGTEAFF
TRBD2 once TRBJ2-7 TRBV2 TGTGCCAGTGGGAGCGGGGGCCTCCCCTACGAGCAGTACTTC CASGSGGLPYEQYF
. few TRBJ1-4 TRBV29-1 TGCAGCGTTGAAGATGGGGCGCGTGCTGAAAAACTGTTTTTT CSVEDGARAEKLFF
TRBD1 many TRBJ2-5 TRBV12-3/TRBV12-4 TGTGCCAGCAGTTTATGGACAGGGGACGGGACCCAGTACTTC CASSLWTGDGTQYF
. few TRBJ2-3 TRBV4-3 TGCGCCAGCAGCCAATCCCTGGGAGACCCCTCTAAAGATACGCAGTATTTT CASSQSLGDPSKDTQYF
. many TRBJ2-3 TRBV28 TGTGCCAGCAGGGCGGGACCTCACACAGATACGCAGTATTTT CASRAGPHTDTQYF
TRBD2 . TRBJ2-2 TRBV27 TGTGCCAGCAGTTTCGGACTAGCGGTGACAACCGGGGAGCTGTTTTTT CASSFGLAVTTGELFF
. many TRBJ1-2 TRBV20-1 TGCAGTGCCGATACGGGGCCCTATGGCGGCTACACCTTC CSADTGPYGGYTF
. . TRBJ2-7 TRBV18 TGTGCCAGCTCCGTCTCAGGGGAATTATACGAGCAGTACTTC CASSVSGELYEQYF
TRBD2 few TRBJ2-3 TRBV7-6 TGTGCCAGCAGCTTAGTTGCGGGGGGGCGTACAGATACGCAGTATTTT CASSLVAGGRTDTQYF
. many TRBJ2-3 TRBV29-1 TGCAGCGTCGCAAGCACAGATACGCAGTATTTT CSVASTDTQYF
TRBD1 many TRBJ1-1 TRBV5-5 TGTGCCAGCAGCGCCAGGACAGGGAATGAAGCTTTCTTT CASSARTGNEAFF
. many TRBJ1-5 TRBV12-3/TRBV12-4 TGTGCCAGCAGTTTAGAGGTTAGCAATCAGCCCCAGCATTTT CASSLEVSNQPQHF
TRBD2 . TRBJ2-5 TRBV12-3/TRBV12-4 TGTTCATCCGCTAGCGGGACCTACCAAGAGACCCAGTACTTC CSSASGTYQETQYF
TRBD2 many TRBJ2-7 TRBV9 TGTGCCAGCAGCGTGGGGGCGCGGGGGGACTACGAGCAGTACTTC CASSVGARGDYEQYF
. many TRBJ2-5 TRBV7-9 TGTGCCAGCAGCTTAGTATCGCTGAGTGAGACCCAGTACTTC CASSLVSLSETQYF
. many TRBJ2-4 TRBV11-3 TGTGCCAGCAGCTTAGGCCAGGCTCCGGGCAACATTCAGTACTTC CASSLGQAPGNIQYF
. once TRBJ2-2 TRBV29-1 TGCAGCGCCCTTAAGGTCGGGGGTTCGAACACCGGGGAGCTGTTTTTT CSALKVGGSNTGELFF
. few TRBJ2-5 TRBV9 TGTGCCAGCAGCGTAGCCCGGGGACAAGGCCAAGAGACCCAGTACTTC CASSVARGQGQETQYF
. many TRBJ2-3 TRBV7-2 TGTGCCAGCAGCTTAGGGGGCAGGGGGGGCCTCCCAGATACGCAGTATTTT CASSLGGRGGLPDTQYF
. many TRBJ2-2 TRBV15 TGTGCCACCAGCAGAGATAGCGGAGGGGCCGGGGAGCTGTTTTTT CATSRDSGGAGELFF